This section outlines one T cell receptor beta chain sequence together with its context. This entry comes from a study of blood T cell repertoires in COVID-19. Looking at the study overall: Collection of acute and convalescent COVID-19 samples took place in the United States, Italy and Spain.

The CDR3 is made up of 13 amino acids. Germline trimming cut 9 bases from V and 3 bases from J; bases unmatched to any gene: 6. As processed by the authors: How many nucleated cells were present was estimated from reference gene primer amplification. Assay: immunoSEQ multiplex PCR; the TCRdb copy retains only in-frame clones and omits some. V, J and clone size are taken as reported in that table, and D and trimming were inferred from the DNA itself. The sample yields roughly 70,000 clones, roughly nine tenths seen once. The TCR sequence derives from a woman between 50 and 59 years old with active COVID-19. The sequenced sample was peripheral blood. The chain carries TRBV12-3 or TRBV12-4 and TRBJ2-7; 9 bases are shared with TRBD1. CDR3 region: CASRGTGYYEQYF. The CDR3 region has the DNA TGTGCCAGTAGGGGGACAGGGTACTACGAGCAGTACTTC.